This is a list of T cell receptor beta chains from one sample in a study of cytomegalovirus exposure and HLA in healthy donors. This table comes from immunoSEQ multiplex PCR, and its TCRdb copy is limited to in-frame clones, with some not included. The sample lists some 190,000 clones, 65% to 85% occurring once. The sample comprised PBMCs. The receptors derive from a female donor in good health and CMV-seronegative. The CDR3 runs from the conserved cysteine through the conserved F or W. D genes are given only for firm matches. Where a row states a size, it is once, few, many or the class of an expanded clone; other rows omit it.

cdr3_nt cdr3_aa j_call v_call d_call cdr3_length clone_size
TGTGCCAGCTCACCCCTCGGGGGGATCGCTGAAGCTTTCTTT CASSPLGGIAEAFF TRBJ1-1 TRBV18 . 14 .
TGTGCCTGGAGCCACCTCGGACAGGGAAGAATCTACGAGCAGTACTTC CAWSHLGQGRIYEQYF TRBJ2-7 TRBV30 TRBD1 16 .
TGTGCCAGCAGTATCCGGGACAGGGGCGTCAATGAGCAGTTCTTC CASSIRDRGVNEQFF TRBJ2-1 TRBV6-1 TRBD1 15 .
TGCAGCGTTGATCAGGGGGCTAGGACCTTC CSVDQGARTF TRBJ1-2 TRBV29-1 TRBD1 10 .
TGTGCCAGCAGCTTAAGCGGGGCACCTAATGAAAAACTGTTTTTT CASSLSGAPNEKLFF TRBJ1-4 TRBV7-2 . 15 once
TGCAGCGTTGAACGGGGGTCGCGTTCGGGCTACACCTTC CSVERGSRSGYTF TRBJ1-2 TRBV29-1 . 13 .
TGTGCCAGCAGTTCTCGAGTGGGGGCTTTGCCAGATACGCAGTATTTT CASSSRVGALPDTQYF TRBJ2-3 TRBV28 . 16 .
TGTGCCAGCAAGGACACTATGCAAAACATTCAGTACTTC CASKDTMQNIQYF TRBJ2-4 TRBV25-1 . 13 .
TGTGCCAGCAGCCCCCAGGCGGGCTATGAGCAGTTCTTC CASSPQAGYEQFF TRBJ2-1 TRBV7-2 . 13 .
TGCGCCAGCAGCCAATCAGTGGCACATGTTGAGCAGTTCTTC CASSQSVAHVEQFF TRBJ2-1 TRBV5-1 . 14 .
TGTGCCACCAGCAGACCCACAGGGGGCTCGATGAACACTGAAGCTTTCTTT CATSRPTGGSMNTEAFF TRBJ1-1 TRBV15 TRBD1 17 .
TGTGCCTATCCCCCGGGGGGCACCGGGGAGCTGTTTTTT CAYPPGGTGELFF TRBJ2-2 TRBV30 TRBD2 13 few
TGTGCCAGCAGCTTGGGTGGACAGGGATACTACGAGCAGTACTTC CASSLGGQGYYEQYF TRBJ2-7 TRBV5-8 TRBD1 15 few
TGTTCCAGCAGCTCACGGACAGGGGGCTTGGAGACCCAGTACTTC CSSSSRTGGLETQYF TRBJ2-5 TRBV7-9 TRBD1 15 .
TGTGCCAGTACTCAGAGGCGGGGAGGGAACACTGAAGCTTTCTTT CASTQRRGGNTEAFF TRBJ1-1 TRBV19 . 15 .
TGTGCCAGCAGCTCTTCGACCGGGGCTAATGAAAAACTGTTTTTT CASSSSTGANEKLFF TRBJ1-4 TRBV5-4 . 15 few
TGCGCCAGCAGCTTGTACAGCGGGGGGGACCAAGAGACCCAGTACTTC CASSLYSGGDQETQYF TRBJ2-5 TRBV5-1 TRBD2 16 .
TGTGCCATCAGTGCGGGACAGCTTGAGGGCTACACCTTC CAISAGQLEGYTF TRBJ1-2 TRBV10-3 TRBD1 13 .
TGCGCCAGCAGCCTCCAGGGCGGGGCGACAGATACGCAGTATTTT CASSLQGGATDTQYF TRBJ2-3 TRBV4-1 . 15 once
TGTGCCAGTAGTATTGTAGCGGGAGGCCAAGAGACCCAGTACTTC CASSIVAGGQETQYF TRBJ2-5 TRBV19 TRBD2 15 once
TGTGCCAGCTCACCGCCGGGACAGGGTGGCAATGAGCAGTTCTTC CASSPPGQGGNEQFF TRBJ2-1 TRBV18 TRBD1 15 .
TGTGCCAGCAGCGCGACAACCAGGGCTACTGAAGCTTTCTTT CASSATTRATEAFF TRBJ1-1 TRBV5-5 . 14 .
TGCGCCAGCAGCCCCGTGGGGCTGGGCAATGAGCAGTTCTTC CASSPVGLGNEQFF TRBJ2-1 TRBV4-1 . 14 .
TGCGCCAGCAGCCAAGAGGAGGGCTCTGGGGCCAACGTCCTGACTTTC CASSQEEGSGANVLTF TRBJ2-6 TRBV4-3 . 16 many
TGTGCCAGCAGGCTAGCGGGAGCCTACGAGCAGTACTTC CASRLAGAYEQYF TRBJ2-7 TRBV2 TRBD2 13 .
TGTGCCAGCAGCTTGGAAACTGACAGTTCCCCCTTCCACTTT CASSLETDSSPFHF TRBJ1-6 TRBV5-4 . 14 few
TGTGCCAGCAGCTTAGGAGGGATTTACACTGAAGCTTTCTTT CASSLGGIYTEAFF TRBJ1-1 TRBV7-2 . 14 few
TGTGCCAACTCAATAGGGACAGCAGAAGCTTTCTTT CANSIGTAEAFF TRBJ1-1 TRBV7-2 TRBD1 12 .
TGTGCCAGCAGCTTAGAAGTTAGCGGGATATTCGGCGAGCAGTACTTC CASSLEVSGIFGEQYF TRBJ2-7 TRBV11-1 TRBD2 16 .
TGTGCCAGCAGGACCCTACGCGGTGCCTACAATGAGCAGTTCTTC CASRTLRGAYNEQFF TRBJ2-1 TRBV2 . 15 .
TGTGCCAGCATACAGGGGAACCCCTACAATGAGCAGTTCTTC CASIQGNPYNEQFF TRBJ2-1 TRBV28 TRBD1 14 .
TGTGCCAGCAGTCAGGGGGCTCCGGGGGCCAACGTCCTGACTTTC CASSQGAPGANVLTF TRBJ2-6 TRBV27 TRBD1 15 once
TGTGCCAGCAGATTAATACAGGGGAACACTGAAGCTTTCTTT CASRLIQGNTEAFF TRBJ1-1 TRBV6-5 . 14 .
TGTGCCAGCAGCCAGGGGGGGACTAGCAATCTTGTTAGGAATGAGCAGTTCTTC CASSQGGTSNLVRNEQFF TRBJ2-1 TRBV4-2 TRBD2 18 .
TGTGCCAGCAGCTTAGGAGCGGGCCGGACCTCCTACGAGCAGTACTTC CASSLGAGRTSYEQYF TRBJ2-7 TRBV7-2 . 16 .
TGTGCCAGCAGCCAAGCCGCAGCCCTAGGGGGGGCGGGCAATGAGCAGTTCTTC CASSQAAALGGAGNEQFF TRBJ2-1 TRBV4-2 . 18 few
TGTGCCAGCAGTCTACTTCACAGCTCTGGGGCCAACGTCCTGACTTTC CASSLLHSSGANVLTF TRBJ2-6 TRBV27 . 16 .